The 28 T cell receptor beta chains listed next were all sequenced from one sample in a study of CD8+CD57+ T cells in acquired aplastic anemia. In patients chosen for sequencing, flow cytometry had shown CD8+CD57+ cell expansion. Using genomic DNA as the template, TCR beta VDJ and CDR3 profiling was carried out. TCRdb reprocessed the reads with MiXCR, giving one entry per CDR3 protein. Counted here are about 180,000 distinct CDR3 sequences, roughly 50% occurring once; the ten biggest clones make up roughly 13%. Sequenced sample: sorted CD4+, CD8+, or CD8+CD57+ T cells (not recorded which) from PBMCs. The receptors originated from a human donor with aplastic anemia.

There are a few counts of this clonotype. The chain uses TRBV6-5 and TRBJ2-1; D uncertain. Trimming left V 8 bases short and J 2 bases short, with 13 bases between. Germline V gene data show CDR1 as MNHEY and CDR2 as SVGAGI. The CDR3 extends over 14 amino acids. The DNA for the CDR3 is TGTGCCAGCGCCGCTAGATGGCCCTACAATGAGCAGTTCTTC. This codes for CASAARWPYNEQFF.

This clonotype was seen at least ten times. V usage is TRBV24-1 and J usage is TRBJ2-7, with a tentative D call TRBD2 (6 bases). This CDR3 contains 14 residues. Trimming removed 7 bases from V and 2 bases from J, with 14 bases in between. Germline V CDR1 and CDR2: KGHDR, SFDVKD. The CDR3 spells CATRGDSGTYEQYF. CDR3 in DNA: TGTGCCACCAGGGGGGACTCTGGTACCTACGAGCAGTACTTC.

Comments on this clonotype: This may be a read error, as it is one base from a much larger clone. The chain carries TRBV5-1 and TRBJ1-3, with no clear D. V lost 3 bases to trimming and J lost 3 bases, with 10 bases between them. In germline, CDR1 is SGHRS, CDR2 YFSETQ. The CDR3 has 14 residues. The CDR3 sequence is CASSSGGSGNTIYF. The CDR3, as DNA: TGCGCCAGCAGCTCGGGTGGGAGTGGAAACACCATATATTTT.

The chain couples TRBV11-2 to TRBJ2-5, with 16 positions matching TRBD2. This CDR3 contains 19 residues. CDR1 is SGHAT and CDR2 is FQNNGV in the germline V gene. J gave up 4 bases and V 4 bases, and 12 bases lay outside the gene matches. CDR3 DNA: TGTGCCAGCAGCTCGCCGGGACTAGCGGGGGGGTGGTGGCGAGAGACCCAGTACTTC. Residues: CASSSPGLAGGWWRETQYF.

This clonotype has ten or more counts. The CDR3 coding sequence is TGCGCCAGCCCACCTGAGGGACAGGGGGTACCCTTACCCTACGAGCAGTACTTC. It translates to CASPPEGQGVPLPYEQYF. The genes are TRBV4-1 and TRBJ2-7, with 11 bases matching TRBD1. V trimming: 8 bases; J trimming: 2 bases; junction bases outside the gene matches: 17. The CDR3 is made up of 18 amino acids. Germline CDR1 reads MGHRA; CDR2 reads YSYEKL.

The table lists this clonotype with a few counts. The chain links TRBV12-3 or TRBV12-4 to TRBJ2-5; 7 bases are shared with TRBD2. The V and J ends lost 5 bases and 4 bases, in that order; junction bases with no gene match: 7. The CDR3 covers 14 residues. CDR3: CASSADPGGETQYF. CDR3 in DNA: TGTGCCAGCAGTGCAGACCCGGGGGGAGAGACCCAGTACTTC.

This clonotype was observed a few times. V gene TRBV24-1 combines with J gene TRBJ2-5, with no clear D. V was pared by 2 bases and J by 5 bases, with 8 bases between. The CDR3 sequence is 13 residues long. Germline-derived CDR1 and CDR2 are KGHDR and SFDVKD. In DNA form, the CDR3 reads TGTGCCACCAGTGATTCAGGATGGGAGACCCAGTACTTC. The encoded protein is CATSDSGWETQYF.

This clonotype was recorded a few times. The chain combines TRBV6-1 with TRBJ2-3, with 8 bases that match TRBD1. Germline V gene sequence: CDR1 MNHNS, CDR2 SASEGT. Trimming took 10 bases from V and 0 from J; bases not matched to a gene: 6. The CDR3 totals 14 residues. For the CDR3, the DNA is TGTGCCACAATACAGGGGGGAAGCACAGATACGCAGTATTTT. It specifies CATIQGGSTDTQYF.

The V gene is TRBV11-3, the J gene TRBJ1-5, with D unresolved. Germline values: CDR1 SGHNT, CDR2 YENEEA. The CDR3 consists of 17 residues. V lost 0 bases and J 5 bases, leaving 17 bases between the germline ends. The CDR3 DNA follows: TGTGCCAGCAGCTTAGATTGGCCGACGGTTAGGGATCAGCCCCAGCATTTT. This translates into CASSLDWPTVRDQPQHF.

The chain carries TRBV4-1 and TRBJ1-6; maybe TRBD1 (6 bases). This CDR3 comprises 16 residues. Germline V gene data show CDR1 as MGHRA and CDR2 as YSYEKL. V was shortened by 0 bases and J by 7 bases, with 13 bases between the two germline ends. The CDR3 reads CASSQDPGRGNSPLHF. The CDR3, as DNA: TGCGCCAGCAGCCAAGATCCAGGTAGGGGGAATTCACCCCTCCACTTT.

The CDR3, as DNA: TGTGCCAGCAGCTTAGTTGGGCAGGGGCTGTATGGCTACACCTTC. It translates to CASSLVGQGLYGYTF. The V call is TRBV7-8, the J call TRBJ1-2; D is possibly TRBD1 (6 bases). The CDR3 runs to 15 residues. The germline gives CDR1 SGHVS, CDR2 FQNEAQ. Trimming shortened V by 1 base and J by 5 bases, and 14 bases separated the two germline ends.

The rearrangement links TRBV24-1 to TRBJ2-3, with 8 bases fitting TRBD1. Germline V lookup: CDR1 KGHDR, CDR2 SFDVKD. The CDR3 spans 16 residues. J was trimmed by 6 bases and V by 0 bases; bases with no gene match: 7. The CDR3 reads CATSDLQGALSDTQYF. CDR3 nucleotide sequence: TGTGCCACCAGTGATTTGCAGGGGGCGTTGAGTGATACGCAGTATTTT.

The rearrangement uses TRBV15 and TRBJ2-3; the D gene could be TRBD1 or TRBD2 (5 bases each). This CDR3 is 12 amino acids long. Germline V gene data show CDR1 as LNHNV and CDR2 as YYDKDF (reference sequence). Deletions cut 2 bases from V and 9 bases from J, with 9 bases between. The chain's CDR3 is CATSRSGTTQYF. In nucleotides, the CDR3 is TGTGCCACCAGCAGATCCGGGACCACGCAGTATTTT.

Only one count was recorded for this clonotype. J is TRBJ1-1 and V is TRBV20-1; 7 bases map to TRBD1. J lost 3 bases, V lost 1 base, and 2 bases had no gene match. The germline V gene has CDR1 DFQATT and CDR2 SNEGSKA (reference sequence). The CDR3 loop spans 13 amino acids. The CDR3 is CSARGQGDTEAFF. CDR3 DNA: TGCAGTGCTAGAGGGCAGGGGGACACTGAAGCTTTCTTT.

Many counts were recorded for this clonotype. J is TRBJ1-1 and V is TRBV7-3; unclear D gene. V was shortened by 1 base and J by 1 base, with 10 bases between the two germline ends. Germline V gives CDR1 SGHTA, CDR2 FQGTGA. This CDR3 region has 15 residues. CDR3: CASSLNVGRNTEAFF. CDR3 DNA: TGTGCCAGCAGCTTAAATGTAGGGAGGAACACTGAAGCTTTCTTT.

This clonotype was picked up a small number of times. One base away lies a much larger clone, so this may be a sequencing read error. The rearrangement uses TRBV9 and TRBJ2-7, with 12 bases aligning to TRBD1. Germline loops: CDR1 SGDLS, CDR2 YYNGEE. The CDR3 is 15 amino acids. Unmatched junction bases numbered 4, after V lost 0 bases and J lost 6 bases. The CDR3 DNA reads TGTGCCAGCAGCGTAGGGGGGACAGGGGGCTGCGAGCAGTACTTC. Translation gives CASSVGGTGGCEQYF.

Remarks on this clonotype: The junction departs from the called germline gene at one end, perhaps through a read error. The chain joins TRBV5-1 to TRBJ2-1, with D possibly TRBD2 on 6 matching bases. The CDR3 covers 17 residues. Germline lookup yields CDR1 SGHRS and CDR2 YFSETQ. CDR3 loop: CASSLDPSATDYNEQFF. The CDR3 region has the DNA TGCGCAAGCAGCTTGGATCCTAGCGCGACTGACTACAATGAGCAGTTCTTC.

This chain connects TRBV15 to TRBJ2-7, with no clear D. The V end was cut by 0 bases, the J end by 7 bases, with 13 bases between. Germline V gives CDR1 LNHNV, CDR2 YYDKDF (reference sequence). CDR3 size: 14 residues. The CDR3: CATSRDQAAREQYF. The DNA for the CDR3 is TGTGCCACCAGCAGAGATCAGGCTGCTCGAGAGCAGTACTTC.

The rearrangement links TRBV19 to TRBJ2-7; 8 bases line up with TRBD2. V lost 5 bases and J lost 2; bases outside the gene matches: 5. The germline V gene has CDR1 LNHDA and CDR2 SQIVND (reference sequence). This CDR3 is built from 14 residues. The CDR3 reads CASSFREGPYEQYF. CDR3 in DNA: TGTGCCAGTAGTTTTCGGGAGGGCCCCTACGAGCAGTACTTC.

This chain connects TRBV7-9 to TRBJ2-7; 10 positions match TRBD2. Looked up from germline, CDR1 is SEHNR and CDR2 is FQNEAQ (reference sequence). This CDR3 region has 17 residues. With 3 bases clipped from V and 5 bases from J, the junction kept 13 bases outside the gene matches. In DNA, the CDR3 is TGTGCCAGCAGCTTTCTAGCGGGAGTCCCTAGCTACGACGAGCAGTACTTC. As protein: CASSFLAGVPSYDEQYF.

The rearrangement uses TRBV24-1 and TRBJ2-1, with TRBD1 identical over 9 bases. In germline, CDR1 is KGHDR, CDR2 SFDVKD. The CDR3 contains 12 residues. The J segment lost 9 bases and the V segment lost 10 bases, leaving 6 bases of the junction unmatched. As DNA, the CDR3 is TGTGCCACGGGACAGGGTTTCGGTGAGCAGTTCTTC. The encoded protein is CATGQGFGEQFF.

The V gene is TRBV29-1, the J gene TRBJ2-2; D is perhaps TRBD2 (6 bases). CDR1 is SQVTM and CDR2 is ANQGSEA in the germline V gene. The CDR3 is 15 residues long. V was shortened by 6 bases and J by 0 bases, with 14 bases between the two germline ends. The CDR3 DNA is TGCAGCGTCGAGACTAGAGGTGCGAACACCGGGGAGCTGTTTTTT. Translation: CSVETRGANTGELFF.

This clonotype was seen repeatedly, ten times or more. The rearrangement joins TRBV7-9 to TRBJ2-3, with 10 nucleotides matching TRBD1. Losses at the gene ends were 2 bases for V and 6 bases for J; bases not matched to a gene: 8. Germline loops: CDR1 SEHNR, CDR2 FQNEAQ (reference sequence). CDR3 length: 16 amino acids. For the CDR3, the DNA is TGTGCCAGCAGCTTATCTAGGGACAGGGGCCACGATACGCAGTATTTT. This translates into CASSLSRDRGHDTQYF.

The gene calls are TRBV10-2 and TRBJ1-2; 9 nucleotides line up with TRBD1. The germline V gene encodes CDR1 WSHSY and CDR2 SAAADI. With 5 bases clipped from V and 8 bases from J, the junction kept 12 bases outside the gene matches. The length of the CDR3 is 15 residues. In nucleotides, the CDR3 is TGCGCCAGCAGTAAGGACAGGGGAGCCCAGCACGGCTACACCTTC. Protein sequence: CASSKDRGAQHGYTF.

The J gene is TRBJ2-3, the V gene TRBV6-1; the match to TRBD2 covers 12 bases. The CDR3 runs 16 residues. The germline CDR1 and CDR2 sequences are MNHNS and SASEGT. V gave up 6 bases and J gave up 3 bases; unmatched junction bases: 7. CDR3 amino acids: CASRSLAGGSTDTQYF. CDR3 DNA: TGTGCCAGCAGGTCACTAGCGGGGGGCTCTACAGATACGCAGTATTTT.

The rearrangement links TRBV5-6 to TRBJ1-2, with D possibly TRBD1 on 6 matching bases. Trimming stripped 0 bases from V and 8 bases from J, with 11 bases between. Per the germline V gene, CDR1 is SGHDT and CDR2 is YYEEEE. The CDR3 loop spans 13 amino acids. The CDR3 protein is CASSLDRASGYTF. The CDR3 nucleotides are TGTGCCAGCAGCTTGGACAGGGCGTCAGGCTACACCTTC. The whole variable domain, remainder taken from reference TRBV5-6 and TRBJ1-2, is DAGVTQSPTHLIKTRGQQVTLRCSPKSGHDTVSWYQQALGQGPQFIFQYYEEEERQRGNFPDRFSGHQFPNYSSELNVNALLLGDSALYLCASSLDRASGYTFGSGTRLTVV.

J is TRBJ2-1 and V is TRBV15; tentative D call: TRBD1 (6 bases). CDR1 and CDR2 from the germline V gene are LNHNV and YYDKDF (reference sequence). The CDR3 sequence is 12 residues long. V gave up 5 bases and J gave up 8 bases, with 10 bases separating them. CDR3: CATSVRGDEQFF. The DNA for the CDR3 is TGTGCCACCAGCGTCAGGGGCGATGAGCAGTTCTTC.

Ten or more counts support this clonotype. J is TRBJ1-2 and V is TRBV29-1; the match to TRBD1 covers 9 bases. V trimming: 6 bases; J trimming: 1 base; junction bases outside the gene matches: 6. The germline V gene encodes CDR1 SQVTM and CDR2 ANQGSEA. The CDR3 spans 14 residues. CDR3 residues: CSVDPGQGNYGYTF. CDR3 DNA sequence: TGCAGCGTCGACCCGGGACAGGGTAACTATGGCTACACCTTC.